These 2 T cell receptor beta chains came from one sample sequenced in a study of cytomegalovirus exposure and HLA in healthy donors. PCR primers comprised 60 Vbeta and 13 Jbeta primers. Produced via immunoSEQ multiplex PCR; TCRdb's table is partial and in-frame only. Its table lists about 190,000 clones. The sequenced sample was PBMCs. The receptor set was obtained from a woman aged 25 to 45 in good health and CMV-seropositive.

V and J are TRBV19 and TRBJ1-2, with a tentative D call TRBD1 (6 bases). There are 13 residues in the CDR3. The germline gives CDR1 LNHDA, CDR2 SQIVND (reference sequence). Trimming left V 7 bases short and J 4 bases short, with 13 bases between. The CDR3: CASIPTGTYGYTF. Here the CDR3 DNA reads TGTGCCAGTATCCCAACAGGGACCTATGGCTACACCTTC.

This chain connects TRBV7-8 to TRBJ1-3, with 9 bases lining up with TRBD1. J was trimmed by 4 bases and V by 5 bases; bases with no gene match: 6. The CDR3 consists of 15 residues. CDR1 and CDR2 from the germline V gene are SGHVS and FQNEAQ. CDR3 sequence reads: CASSANRGQGNTIYF. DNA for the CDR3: TGTGCCAGCAGCGCCAACAGGGGGCAAGGAAACACCATATATTTT.